The 2 T cell receptor beta chains presented below share a single source sample, sequenced in a study of blood T cell repertoires in COVID-19. Assay: immunoSEQ multiplex PCR; the TCRdb copy retains only in-frame clones and omits some. The sample comprises some 110,000 clones, approximately 83% of which are singletons, and 0.8% to 0.9% rests with the top ten. The material sequenced was peripheral blood. The receptors shown here come from a woman in her sixties or seventies with acute or convalescent COVID-19.

The chain combines TRBV18 with TRBJ1-6, with D unresolved. Trimming took off 0 bases at V and 6 bases at J, with 6 bases between the two ends. In germline, CDR1 is KGHSH, CDR2 LQKENI. This CDR3 is built from 14 residues. CDR3 sequence (DNA): TGTGCCAGCTCACCACCGAGGGTTAATTCACCCCTCCACTTT. Translated: CASSPPRVNSPLHF.

This clone appeared a few times. The rearrangement links TRBV11-2 to TRBJ2-3; D may be TRBD2 (6 bases). Germline CDR1 and CDR2: SGHAT and FQNNGV. The CDR3 covers 12 residues. Trimming took 3 bases from V and 6 from J, leaving 7 bases between them. CDR3 protein: CASSFGGDTQYF. CDR3 in DNA: TGTGCCAGCAGCTTTGGGGGGGATACGCAGTATTTT. Full variable domain (outside the CDR3, taken from reference TRBV11-2 and TRBJ2-3): EAGVAQSPRYKIIEKRQSVAFWCNPISGHATLYWYQQILGQGPKLLIQFQNNGVVDDSQLPKDRFSAERLKGVDSTLKIQPAKLEDSAVYLCASSFGGDTQYFGPGTRLTVL.